This T cell receptor (beta chain) was sequenced for a study of T cells in Graves' hyperthyroidism and ophthalmopathy. Study summary: Pretreatment peripheral blood was obtained at initial diagnosis. General study findings and limits: Classification by a 13 V-J model distinguished ophthalmopathy from stable hyperthyroidism.

The CDR3 consists of 14 residues. In germline, CDR1 is MNHNS, CDR2 SASEGT. Trimming pared 5 bases from V and 7 bases from J, leaving 17 bases between. TCR beta CDR3 regions were amplified from RNA transcripts. Initially, a first-round RT-PCR of the TCR CDR3 employed the HTBI primer set. Each CDR3 protein is one row after TCRdb ran MiXCR on the multiplex PCR reads. The sample yields approximately 610,000 distinct CDR3 sequences, around 15% seen once. Only a few counts were recorded for this clonotype. Antigen unknown. Exclusion criteria comprised uncontrolled infection, other autoimmune disease, pregnancy or lactation. Thyroid ultrasound, orbital computed tomography, clinical symptoms, and serum thyroxine and TRAb underpinned diagnoses.

The chain employs TRBV6-1 and TRBJ1-1; D unclear. The receptor was isolated from a woman aged 35 to 49 with Graves' ophthalmopathy. The sample comprised blood. The CDR3 nucleotides read TGTGCCAGCAGTCTCCCGGGTCGCCGAGATGAAGCTTTCTTT. It yields the protein CASSLPGRRDEAFF.